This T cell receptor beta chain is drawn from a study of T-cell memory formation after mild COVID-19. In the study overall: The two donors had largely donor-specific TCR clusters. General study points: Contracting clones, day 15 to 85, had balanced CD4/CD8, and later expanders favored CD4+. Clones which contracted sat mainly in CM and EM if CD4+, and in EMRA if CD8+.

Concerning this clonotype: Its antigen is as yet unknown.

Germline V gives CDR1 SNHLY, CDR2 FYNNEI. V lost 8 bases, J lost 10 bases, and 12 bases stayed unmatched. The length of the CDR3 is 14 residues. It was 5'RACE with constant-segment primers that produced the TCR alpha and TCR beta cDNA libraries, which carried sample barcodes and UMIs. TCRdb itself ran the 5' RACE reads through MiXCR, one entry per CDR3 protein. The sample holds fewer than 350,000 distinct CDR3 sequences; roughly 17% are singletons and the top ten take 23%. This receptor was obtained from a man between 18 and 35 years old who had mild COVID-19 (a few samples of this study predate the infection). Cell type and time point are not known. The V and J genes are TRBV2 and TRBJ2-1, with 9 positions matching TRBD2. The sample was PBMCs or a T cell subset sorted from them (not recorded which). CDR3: CASRGTSTSLEQFF. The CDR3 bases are TGTGCCAGCCGCGGGACTAGCACGTCCTTAGAGCAGTTCTTC.